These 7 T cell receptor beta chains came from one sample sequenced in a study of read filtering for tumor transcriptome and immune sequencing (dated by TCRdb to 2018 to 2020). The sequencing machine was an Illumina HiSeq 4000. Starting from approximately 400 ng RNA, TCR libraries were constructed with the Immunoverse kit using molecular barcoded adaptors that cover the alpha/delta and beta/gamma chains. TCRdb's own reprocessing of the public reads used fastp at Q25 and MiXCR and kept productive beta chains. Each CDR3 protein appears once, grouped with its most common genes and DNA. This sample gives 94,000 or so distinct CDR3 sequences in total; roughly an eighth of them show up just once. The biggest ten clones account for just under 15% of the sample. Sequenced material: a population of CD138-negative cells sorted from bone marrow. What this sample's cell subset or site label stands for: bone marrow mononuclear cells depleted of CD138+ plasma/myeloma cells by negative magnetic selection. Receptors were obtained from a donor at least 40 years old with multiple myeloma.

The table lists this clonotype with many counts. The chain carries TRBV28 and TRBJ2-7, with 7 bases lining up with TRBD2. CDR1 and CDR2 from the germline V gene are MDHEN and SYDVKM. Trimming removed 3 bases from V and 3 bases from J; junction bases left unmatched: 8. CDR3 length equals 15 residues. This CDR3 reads CASSFSQGGIYEQYF. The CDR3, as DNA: TGTGCCAGCAGTTTTTCCCAGGGAGGGATCTACGAGCAGTACTTC.

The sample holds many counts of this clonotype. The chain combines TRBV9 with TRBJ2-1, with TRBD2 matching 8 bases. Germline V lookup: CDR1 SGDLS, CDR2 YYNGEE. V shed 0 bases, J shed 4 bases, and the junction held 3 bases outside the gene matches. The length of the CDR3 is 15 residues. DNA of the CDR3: TGTGCCAGCAGCGTAGCAGGGACTAGTTACAATGAGCAGTTCTTC. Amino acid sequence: CASSVAGTSYNEQFF.

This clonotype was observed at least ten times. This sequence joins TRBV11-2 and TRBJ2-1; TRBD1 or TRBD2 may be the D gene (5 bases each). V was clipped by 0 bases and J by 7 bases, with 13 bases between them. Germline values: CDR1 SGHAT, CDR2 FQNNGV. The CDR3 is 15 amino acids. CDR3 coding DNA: TGTGCCAGCAGCTTAGATCCGGGGCCGAGTAATGAGCAGTTCTTC. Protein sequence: CASSLDPGPSNEQFF.

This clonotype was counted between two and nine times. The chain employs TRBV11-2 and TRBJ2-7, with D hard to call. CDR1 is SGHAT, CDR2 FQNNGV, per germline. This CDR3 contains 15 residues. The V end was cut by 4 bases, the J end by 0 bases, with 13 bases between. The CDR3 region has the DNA TGTGCCAGCAGCTCGTTCGGCGGTAGCTCCTACGAGCAGTACTTC. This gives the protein CASSSFGGSSYEQYF.

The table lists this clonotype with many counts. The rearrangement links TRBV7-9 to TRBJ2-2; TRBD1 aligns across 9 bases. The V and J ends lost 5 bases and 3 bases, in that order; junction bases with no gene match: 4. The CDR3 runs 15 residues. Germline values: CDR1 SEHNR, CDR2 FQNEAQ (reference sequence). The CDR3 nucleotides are TGTGCCAGCAGCCGGGACAGGGTGGACACCGGGGAGCTGTTTTTT. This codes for CASSRDRVDTGELFF.

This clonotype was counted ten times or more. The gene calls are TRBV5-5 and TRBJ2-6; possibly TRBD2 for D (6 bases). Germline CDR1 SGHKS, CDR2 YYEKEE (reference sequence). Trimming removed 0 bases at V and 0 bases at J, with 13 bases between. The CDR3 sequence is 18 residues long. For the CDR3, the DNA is TGTGCCAGCAGCTTGGGCGGGGAATTTTACTCTGGGGCCAACGTCCTGACTTTC. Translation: CASSLGGEFYSGANVLTF.

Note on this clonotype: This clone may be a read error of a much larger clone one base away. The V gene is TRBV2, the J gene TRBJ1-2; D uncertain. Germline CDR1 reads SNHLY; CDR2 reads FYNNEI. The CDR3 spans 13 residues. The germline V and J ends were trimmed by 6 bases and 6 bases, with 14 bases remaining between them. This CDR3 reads CASRAPTSHGYTF. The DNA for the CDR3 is TGTGCCAGCAGGGCCCCGACCTCCCATGGCTACACCTTC.